This T cell receptor (beta chain) is from a study of technical replicates of blood from several donors (TCRdb year 2017). CDR1 SGDLS and CDR2 YYNGEE were looked up in the germline V gene. Cut back by 3 bases and 2 bases, the V and J ends lie 15 bases apart. Measured from the cysteine to the phenylalanine, the CDR3 is 17 residues long. Only the CDR3 DNA is retained, 51 bases long and in frame from the first base. Library construction relied on the immunoSEQ multiplex PCR assay. The clones in this table, taken by TCRdb from immuneACCESS, are in-frame only. Not every clone is retained; where verified, under half of the shortfall comes from an unresolved V gene, and the cause of the rest is unknown. The sample has 75,000 or so clones on record, roughly 94% of them singletons. The top ten constitute 0.2% to 0.3% of the sample. A note on this clone: Its specific antigen is unknown. It has no much larger one-base neighbor in the sample; base qualities were not kept.

The clonotype originates from a human donor in good health. The sequencing input was T cells isolated from PBMCs. The rearrangement joined TRBV9 to TRBJ1-6; 6 matching bases give a weak D call of TRBD1. CDR3 sequence: CASSATGREAYNSPLHF. The DNA is TGTGCCAGCAGCGCAACAGGGCGCGAGGCCTATAATTCACCCCTCCACTTT. Reference TRBV9 and TRBJ1-6 genes cover what lies past the CDR3, so the full variable domain is DSGVTQTPKHLITATGQRVTLRCSPRSGDLSVYWYQQSLDQGLQFLIQYYNGEERAKGNILERFSAQQFPDLHSELNLSSLELGDSALYFCASSATGREAYNSPLHFGNGTRLTVT.